The 26 T cell receptor beta chains below come from one sample, sequenced in a study of CD8+CD57+ T cells in acquired aplastic anemia. Patients picked for sequencing had shown CD8+CD57+ cell expansion detected by flow cytometry. Genomic DNA served as template for TCR beta VDJ and CDR3 profiling. A single record per CDR3 protein comes from TCRdb applying MiXCR to the reads. The data show about 180,000 distinct CDR3 sequences, around 50% seen once. Material for sequencing was sorted CD4+, CD8+, or CD8+CD57+ T cells (not recorded which) from PBMCs. These receptors all stem from a human donor with aplastic anemia.

The V gene is TRBV12-3 or TRBV12-4, the J gene TRBJ2-7, with 9 bases fitting TRBD2. The J segment lost 6 bases and the V segment lost 5 bases, leaving 8 bases of the junction unmatched. This CDR3 spans 14 amino acids. CDR3 sequence reads: CASSPGLARVEQYF. The DNA of the CDR3 is TGTGCCAGCAGTCCGGGACTAGCTAGGGTCGAGCAGTACTTC.

The chain couples TRBV11-2 to TRBJ1-1; no reliable D call. The CDR3 totals 13 residues. From germline, CDR1 is SGHAT and CDR2 FQNNGV. V was pared by 4 bases and J by 5 bases, with 11 bases between. CDR3 protein: CASSYEVRTEAFF. The CDR3 DNA follows: TGTGCCAGCAGCTACGAAGTGAGGACTGAAGCTTTCTTT.

The CDR3 loop is CASSTNTATVSPLHF. DNA of the CDR3: TGTGCCAGCAGTACCAATACGGCGACGGTTTCACCCCTCCACTTT. This chain uses TRBV27 with TRBJ1-6, with D hard to call. From germline, CDR1 is MNHEY and CDR2 SMNVEV (reference sequence). The CDR3 has 15 residues. With 5 bases removed from V and 9 bases from J, the gap between germline ends came to 17 bases.

About this clonotype itself: An end of the junction does not agree with germline; a read error may underlie this. The CDR3 nucleotides are TGTGCCAGCTCATTAAACGGGGGAAATTCACCCCTCCACTTC. It codes for CASSLNGGNSPLHF. The chain joins TRBV18 to TRBJ1-6; tentative D call: TRBD1 (5 bases). The germline V gene has CDR1 KGHSH and CDR2 LQKENI. The CDR3 is made up of 14 amino acids.

The V call is TRBV5-8, the J call TRBJ1-2; 11 bases align to TRBD1. This CDR3 has 14 amino acids. V was clipped by 4 bases and J by 8 bases; unmatched bases: 7. Germline lookup yields CDR1 SGHTS and CDR2 YDEGEE. CDR3 protein: CASSLGQGGQGYTF. As DNA, the CDR3 is TGTGCCAGCAGCCTGGGACAGGGGGGACAAGGCTACACCTTC.

This clonotype came up a few times. Here the CDR3 reads CASSQGGQGGFF. DNA of the CDR3: TGTGCCAGCAGCCAAGGTGGCCAGGGCGGGTTCTTC. This chain uses TRBV3-1 with TRBJ2-1; TRBD1 might be the D (5 bases). V was cut by 1 base and J by 15 bases, with 13 bases left in between. This CDR3 comprises 12 residues. CDR1 and CDR2 (germline): LGHDT, YNNKEL (reference sequence).

The J gene is TRBJ1-4, the V gene TRBV7-2; weak D call: TRBD1 (6 bases). Trimming pared 3 bases from V and 7 bases from J, leaving 15 bases between. This CDR3 spans 15 amino acids. Germline V gene data show CDR1 as SGHTA and CDR2 as FQGNSA. Here the CDR3 reads CASSFPQGGSEKLFF. DNA of the CDR3: TGTGCCAGCAGCTTTCCACAGGGCGGGAGTGAAAAACTGTTTTTT.

V is TRBV15 and J is TRBJ2-5; D is uncertain. The CDR3 covers 14 residues. V shed 0 bases and J shed 0 bases, with 5 bases lying between them. CDR1 and CDR2 from the germline V gene are LNHNV and YYDKDF (reference sequence). CDR3 protein: CATSREGNQETQYF. CDR3 DNA: TGTGCCACCAGCAGAGAGGGAAACCAAGAGACCCAGTACTTC.

V usage is TRBV5-4 and J usage is TRBJ2-2; no reliable D call. This CDR3 has 14 residues. V lost 4 bases and J lost 4, with 11 bases in between. From germline, CDR1 is SGHNT and CDR2 YYREEE (reference sequence). CDR3 bases: TGTGCCAGCAGCCGAGCCTATGGCACCGGGGAGCTGTTTTTT. The encoded protein is CASSRAYGTGELFF. Using reference TRBV5-4 and TRBJ2-2 for the parts outside the CDR3, the full variable domain is ETGVTQSPTHLIKTRGQQVTLRCSSQSGHNTVSWYQQALGQGPQFIFQYYREEENGRGNFPPRFSGLQFPNYSSELNVNALELDDSALYLCASSRAYGTGELFFGEGSRLTVL.

This clonotype was detected ten times or more. J is TRBJ2-1 and V is TRBV7-9, with 11 bases that match TRBD2. The ends lost 5 bases at V and 5 bases at J; junction bases unmatched: 5. The CDR3 has 15 residues. The germline V gene encodes CDR1 SEHNR and CDR2 FQNEAQ (reference sequence). In nucleotides, the CDR3 is TGTGCCAGCAGCACCGGACTAGCGGGTAACAATGAGCAGTTCTTC. Protein: CASSTGLAGNNEQFF. Based on the CDR3 plus reference TRBV7-9 and TRBJ2-1, the full variable domain is DTGVSQNPRHKITKRGQNVTFRCDPISEHNRLYWYRQTLGQGPEFLTYFQNEAQLEKSRLLSDRFSAERPKGSFSTLEIQRTEQGDSAMYLCASSTGLAGNNEQFFGPGTRLTVL.

J is TRBJ1-2 and V is TRBV20-1; D uncertain. Trimming stripped 0 bases from V and 8 bases from J, with 16 bases between. CDR1 is DFQATT, CDR2 SNEGSKA, per germline (reference sequence). The CDR3 has 14 amino acids. CDR3: CSARDRAVGGGYTF. Written as DNA, the CDR3 is TGCAGTGCTAGAGATAGGGCAGTGGGAGGCGGCTACACCTTC.

The chain uses TRBV2 and TRBJ2-1; possibly TRBD1 or TRBD2 for D (5 bases each). The length of the CDR3 is 15 residues. With 3 bases removed from V and 5 bases from J, the gap between germline ends came to 14 bases. In germline, CDR1 is SNHLY, CDR2 FYNNEI. The CDR3 region is CASSEGQGAHNEQFF. In nucleotides, the CDR3 is TGTGCCAGCAGTGAGGGGCAGGGAGCTCACAATGAGCAGTTCTTC.

The V gene is TRBV5-1, the J gene TRBJ2-3, with D possibly TRBD2 on 7 matching bases. CDR1 is SGHRS, CDR2 YFSETQ, per germline. The V gene lost 0 bases and the J gene lost 14 bases, with 19 bases spanning the gap. CDR3 size: 14 residues. CDR3 nucleotide sequence: TGCGCCAGCAGCTTGGGAGGGGGGGCGGTCCGTCCGTATTTT. This codes for CASSLGGGAVRPYF.

The rearrangement uses TRBV2 and TRBJ1-5, with 7 bases that match TRBD1. Germline V CDR1 and CDR2: SNHLY, FYNNEI. The length of the CDR3 is 14 residues. V shed 5 bases and J 3 bases; nucleotides not matched to a gene: 4. CDR3 coding DNA: TGTGCCAGCAGTAGCGACAGGGTCAATCAGCCCCAGCATTTT. Protein: CASSSDRVNQPQHF.

The rearrangement links TRBV15 to TRBJ2-7; no clear D gene. Germline V CDR1 and CDR2: LNHNV, YYDKDF (reference sequence). The CDR3 is 14 amino acids. Trimming pared 2 bases from V and 2 bases from J, leaving 10 bases between. Here the CDR3 reads CATSRPGGAYEQYF. The CDR3 DNA reads TGTGCCACCAGCAGACCCGGTGGGGCCTACGAGCAGTACTTC. The full variable domain, rest sourced from reference TRBV15 and TRBJ2-7, is DAMVIQNPRYQVTQFGKPVTLSCSQTLNHNVMYWYQQKSSQAPKLLFHYYDKDFNNEADTPDNFQSRRPNTSFCFLDIRSPGLGDTAMYLCATSRPGGAYEQYFGPGTRLTVT.

The chain combines TRBV19 with TRBJ1-2, with unresolved D. The germline V gene encodes CDR1 LNHDA and CDR2 SQIVND (reference sequence). Trimming took 3 bases from V and 7 from J, leaving 12 bases between them. The CDR3 consists of 13 residues. CDR3 sequence (DNA): TGTGCCAGTAGTATCGATGATCTGCTTGGCTACACCTTC. It codes for CASSIDDLLGYTF.

This clonotype came up many times. This chain links TRBV2 with TRBJ2-3; 8 bases are a match to TRBD1. The V gene end was trimmed by 4 bases and the J gene end by 3 bases; junction bases not matched to a gene: 3. Looked up from germline, CDR1 is SNHLY and CDR2 is FYNNEI. This CDR3 is 14 amino acids long. The CDR3 coding sequence is TGTGCCAGCAGTGTGACAGGGGCTACAGATACGCAGTATTTT. Encoded protein: CASSVTGATDTQYF.

This clonotype was seen at least ten times. The chain has TRBV2 and TRBJ1-1; D uncertain. CDR1 is SNHLY, CDR2 FYNNEI, per germline. This CDR3 has 13 amino acids. The V gene lost 7 bases and the J gene lost 0 bases, with 9 bases spanning the gap. This chain's CDR3 is CASNQYMNTEAFF. The CDR3 bases are TGTGCCAGCAATCAGTACATGAACACTGAAGCTTTCTTT.

This rearrangement joins TRBV12-5 to TRBJ2-3; 10 bases map to TRBD2. The CDR3 sequence is 15 residues long. J lost 4 bases, V lost 6 bases, and 7 bases had no gene match. Germline V CDR1 and CDR2: LGHNT, FRNRAP. The CDR3 coding sequence is TGTGCTAGTGGGCCCGGGACTAGCGTGTCAGATACGCAGTATTTT. Its translation: CASGPGTSVSDTQYF. The full variable domain, completed using reference TRBV12-5 and TRBJ2-3, is DARVTQTPRHKVTEMGQEVTMRCQPILGHNTVFWYRQTMMQGLELLAYFRNRAPLDDSGMPKDRFSAEMPDATLATLKIQPSEPRDSAVYFCASGPGTSVSDTQYFGPGTRLTVL.

In this sample, this clonotype turned up a few times. The rearrangement links TRBV2 to TRBJ1-4; D is uncertain. The CDR3 sequence is 12 residues long. V was cut by 6 bases and J by 0 bases, with 2 bases left in between. Per the germline V gene, CDR1 is SNHLY and CDR2 is FYNNEI. CDR3 DNA: TGTGCCAGCAGATCAACTAATGAAAAACTGTTTTTT. Amino acid sequence: CASRSTNEKLFF.

The genes are TRBV20-1 and TRBJ1-2, with D unclear. This CDR3 region has 12 residues. V lost 3 bases and J 3 bases, leaving 8 bases between the germline ends. From germline, CDR1 is DFQATT and CDR2 SNEGSKA (reference sequence). The CDR3 DNA reads as TGCAGTGCTAGTTTACTGGACTATGGCTACACCTTC. Its translation: CSASLLDYGYTF.

This clonotype turned up a few times. This chain uses TRBV7-2 with TRBJ1-5, with D possibly matching TRBD1 (6 bases). The V gene lost 5 bases and the J gene lost 6 bases, with 14 bases spanning the gap. The CDR3 runs 14 residues. The germline V gene encodes CDR1 SGHTA and CDR2 FQGNSA. The CDR3 DNA sequence: TGTGCCAGCAGCCCCGCGCGGGGGCCTCAGCCCCAGCATTTT. Translation: CASSPARGPQPQHF. The whole variable domain, remainder taken from reference TRBV7-2 and TRBJ1-5, is GAGVSQSPSNKVTEKGKDVELRCDPISGHTALYWYRQSLGQGLEFLIYFQGNSAPDKSGLPSDRFSAERTGGSVSTLTIQRTQQEDSAVYLCASSPARGPQPQHFGDGTRLSIL.

The J gene is TRBJ2-7, the V gene TRBV20-1; tentative D call: TRBD2 (6 bases). Trimming took off 6 bases at V and 6 bases at J, with 12 bases between the two ends. This CDR3 has 11 amino acids. Germline lookup yields CDR1 DFQATT and CDR2 SNEGSKA (reference sequence). CDR3 DNA sequence: TGCAGTGCCTGGAGGGCAGCCGAGCAGTACTTC. This gives the protein CSAWRAAEQYF.

This clonotype appeared many times. The chain recombines TRBV12-5 with TRBJ2-7; D call uncertain. V was shortened by 5 bases and J by 3 bases, with 17 bases between the two germline ends. CDR1 and CDR2 from the germline V gene are LGHNT and FRNRAP. There are 15 residues in the CDR3. CDR3 sequence (DNA): TGTGCTAGTGGTCTGAGGTCTTTTGGGGTCTACGAGCAGTACTTC. Its protein is CASGLRSFGVYEQYF.

This rearrangement joins TRBV2 to TRBJ2-7, with D perhaps matching TRBD2 (5 bases). Germline values: CDR1 SNHLY, CDR2 FYNNEI. Trimming shortened V by 5 bases and J by 5 bases, and 16 bases separated the two germline ends. The CDR3 has 14 amino acids. CDR3 in amino acids: CASSFSRESDEQYF. The DNA for the CDR3 is TGTGCCAGCAGTTTTAGTAGGGAGAGTGACGAGCAGTACTTC.

This clonotype has a handful of counts. This sequence joins TRBV3-1 and TRBJ2-7; perhaps TRBD1 as D (6 bases). Germline CDR1 reads LGHDT; CDR2 reads YNNKEL (reference sequence). The germline V and J ends were trimmed by 4 bases and 5 bases, with 21 bases remaining between them. The CDR3 totals 16 residues. The CDR3 DNA follows: TGTGCCAGCAGCCCTAACACGGGGAACAGGGTTCACGAGCAGTACTTC. It is translated as CASSPNTGNRVHEQYF.